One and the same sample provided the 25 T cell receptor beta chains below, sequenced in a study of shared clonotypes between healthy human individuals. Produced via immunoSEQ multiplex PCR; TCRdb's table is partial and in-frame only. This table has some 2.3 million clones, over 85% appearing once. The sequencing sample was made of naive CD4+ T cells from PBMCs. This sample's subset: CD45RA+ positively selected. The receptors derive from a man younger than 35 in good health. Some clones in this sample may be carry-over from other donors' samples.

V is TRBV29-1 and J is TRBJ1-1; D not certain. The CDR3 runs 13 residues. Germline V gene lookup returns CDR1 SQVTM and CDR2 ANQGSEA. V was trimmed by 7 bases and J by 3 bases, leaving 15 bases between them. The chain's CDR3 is CSACGQWDTEAFF. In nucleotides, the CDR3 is TGCAGCGCTTGCGGGCAGTGGGACACTGAAGCTTTCTTT.

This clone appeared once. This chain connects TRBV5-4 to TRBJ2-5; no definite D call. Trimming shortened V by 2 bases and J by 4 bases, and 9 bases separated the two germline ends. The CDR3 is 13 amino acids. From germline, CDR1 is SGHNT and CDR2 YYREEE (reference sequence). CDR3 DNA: TGTGCCAGCAGCTTCTTTCGAACAGAGACCCAGTACTTC. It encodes CASSFFRTETQYF.

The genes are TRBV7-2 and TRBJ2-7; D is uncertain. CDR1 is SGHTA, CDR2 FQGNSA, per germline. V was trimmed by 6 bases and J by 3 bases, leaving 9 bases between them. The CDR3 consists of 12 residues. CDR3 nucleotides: TGTGCCAGCAGTCAAGTGGACTACGAGCAGTACTTC. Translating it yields CASSQVDYEQYF.

The CDR3 reads CASSPWGTGAYEQYF. CDR3 nucleotide sequence: TGTGCCAGCAGTCCCTGGGGGACAGGAGCCTACGAGCAGTACTTC. The gene calls are TRBV28 and TRBJ2-7; 8 bases are a match to TRBD1. J was trimmed by 2 bases and V by 5 bases; bases with no gene match: 8. There are 15 residues in the CDR3. Germline V gene lookup returns CDR1 MDHEN and CDR2 SYDVKM.

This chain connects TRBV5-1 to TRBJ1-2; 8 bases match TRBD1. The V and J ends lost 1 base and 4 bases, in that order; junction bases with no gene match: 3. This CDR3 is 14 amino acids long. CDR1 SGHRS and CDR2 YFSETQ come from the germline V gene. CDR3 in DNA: TGCGCCAGCAGCTTGTCAGGGGGCTCCTATGGCTACACCTTC. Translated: CASSLSGGSYGYTF.

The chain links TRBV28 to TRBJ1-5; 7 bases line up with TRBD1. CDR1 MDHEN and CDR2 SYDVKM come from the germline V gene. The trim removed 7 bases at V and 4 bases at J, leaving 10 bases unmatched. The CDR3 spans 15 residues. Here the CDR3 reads CASTYLQGVNQPQHF. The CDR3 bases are TGTGCCAGCACCTACCTGCAGGGGGTTAATCAGCCCCAGCATTTT.

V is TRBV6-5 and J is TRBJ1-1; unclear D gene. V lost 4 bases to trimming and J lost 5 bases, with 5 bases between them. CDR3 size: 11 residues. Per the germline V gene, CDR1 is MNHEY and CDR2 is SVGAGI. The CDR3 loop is CASSSSTEAFF. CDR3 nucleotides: TGTGCCAGCAGTTCTAGTACTGAAGCTTTCTTT.

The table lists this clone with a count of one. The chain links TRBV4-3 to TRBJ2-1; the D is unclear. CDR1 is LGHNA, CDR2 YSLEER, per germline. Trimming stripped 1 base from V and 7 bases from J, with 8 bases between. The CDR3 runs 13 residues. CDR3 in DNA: TGCGCCAGCAGCCAAGGGGTCCTTAATGAGCAGTTCTTC. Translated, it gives CASSQGVLNEQFF.

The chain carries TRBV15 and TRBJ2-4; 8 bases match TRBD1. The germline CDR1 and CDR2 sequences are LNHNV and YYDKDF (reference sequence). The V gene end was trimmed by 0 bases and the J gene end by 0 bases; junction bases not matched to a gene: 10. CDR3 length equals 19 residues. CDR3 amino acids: CATSRDVGTGKIAKNIQYF. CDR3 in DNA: TGTGCCACCAGCAGAGATGTAGGGACAGGTAAAATAGCCAAAAACATTCAGTACTTC. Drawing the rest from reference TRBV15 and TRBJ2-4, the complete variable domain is DAMVIQNPRYQVTQFGKPVTLSCSQTLNHNVMYWYQQKSSQAPKLLFHYYDKDFNNEADTPDNFQSRRPNTSFCFLDIRSPGLGDTAMYLCATSRDVGTGKIAKNIQYFGAGTRLSVL.

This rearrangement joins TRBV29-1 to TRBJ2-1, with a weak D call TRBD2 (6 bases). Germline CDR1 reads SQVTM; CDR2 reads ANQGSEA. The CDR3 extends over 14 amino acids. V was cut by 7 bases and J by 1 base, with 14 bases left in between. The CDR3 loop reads CSAERVRSYNEQFF. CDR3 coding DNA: TGCAGCGCTGAGCGGGTCCGGTCCTACAATGAGCAGTTCTTC.

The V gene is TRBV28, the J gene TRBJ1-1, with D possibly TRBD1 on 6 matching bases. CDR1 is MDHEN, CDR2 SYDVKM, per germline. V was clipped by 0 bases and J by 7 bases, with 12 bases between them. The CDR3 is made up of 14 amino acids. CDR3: CASSLWAGANEAFF. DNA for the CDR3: TGTGCCAGCAGTTTATGGGCAGGGGCCAATGAAGCTTTCTTT.

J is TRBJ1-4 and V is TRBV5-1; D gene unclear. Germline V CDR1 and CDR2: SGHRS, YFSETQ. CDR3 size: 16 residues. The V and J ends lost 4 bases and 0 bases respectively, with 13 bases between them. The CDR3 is CASSVGVQATNEKLFF. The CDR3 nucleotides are TGCGCCAGCAGCGTTGGGGTCCAGGCAACTAATGAAAAACTGTTTTTT.

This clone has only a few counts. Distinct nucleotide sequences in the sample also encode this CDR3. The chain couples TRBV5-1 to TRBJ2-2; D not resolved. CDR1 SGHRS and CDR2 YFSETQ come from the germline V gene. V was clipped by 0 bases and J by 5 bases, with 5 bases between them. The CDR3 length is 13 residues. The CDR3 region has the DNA TGCGCCAGCAGCTTGGGCCCAACCGGGGAGCTGTTTTTT. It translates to CASSLGPTGELFF.

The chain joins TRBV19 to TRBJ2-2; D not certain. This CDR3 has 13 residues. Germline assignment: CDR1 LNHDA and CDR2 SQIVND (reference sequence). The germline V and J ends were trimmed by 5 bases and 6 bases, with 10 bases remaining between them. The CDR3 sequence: CASSPRLAGELFF. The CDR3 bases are TGTGCCAGTAGTCCCCGGTTGGCCGGGGAGCTGTTTTTT.

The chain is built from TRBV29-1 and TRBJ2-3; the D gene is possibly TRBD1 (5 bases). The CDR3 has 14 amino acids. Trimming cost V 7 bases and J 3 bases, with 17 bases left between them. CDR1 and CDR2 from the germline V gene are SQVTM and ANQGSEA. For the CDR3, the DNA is TGCAGCGCCCAGAGAGCCCCAGGGACAGATACGCAGTATTTT. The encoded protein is CSAQRAPGTDTQYF.

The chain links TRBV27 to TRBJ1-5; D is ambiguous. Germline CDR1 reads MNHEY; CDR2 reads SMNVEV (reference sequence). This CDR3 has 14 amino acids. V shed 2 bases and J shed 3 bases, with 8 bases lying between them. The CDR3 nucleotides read TGTGCCAGCAGTTTAAAGGCCGTCAATCAGCCCCAGCATTTT. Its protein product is CASSLKAVNQPQHF.

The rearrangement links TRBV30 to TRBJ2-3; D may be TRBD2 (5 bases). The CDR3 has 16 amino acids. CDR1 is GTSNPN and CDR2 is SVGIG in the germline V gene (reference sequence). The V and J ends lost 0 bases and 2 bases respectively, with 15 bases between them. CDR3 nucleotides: TGTGCCTGGAGTGTACTAGGAACCGCGGACACAGATACGCAGTATTTT. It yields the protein CAWSVLGTADTDTQYF. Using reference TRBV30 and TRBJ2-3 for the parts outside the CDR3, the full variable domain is SQTIHQWPATLVQPVGSPLSLECTVEGTSNPNLYWYRQAAGRGLQLLFYSVGIGQISSEVPQNLSASRPQDRQFILSSKKLLLSDSGFYLCAWSVLGTADTDTQYFGPGTRLTVL.

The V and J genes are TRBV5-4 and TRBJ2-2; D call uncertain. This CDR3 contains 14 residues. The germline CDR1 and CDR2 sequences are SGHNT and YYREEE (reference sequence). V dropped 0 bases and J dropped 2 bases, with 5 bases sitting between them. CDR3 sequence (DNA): TGTGCCAGCAGCTTGGAACCAAACACCGGGGAGCTGTTTTTT. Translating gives CASSLEPNTGELFF.

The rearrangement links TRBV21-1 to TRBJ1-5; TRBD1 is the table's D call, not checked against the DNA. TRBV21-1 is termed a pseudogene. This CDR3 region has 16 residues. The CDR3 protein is CASSKSLGQRNQPQHF. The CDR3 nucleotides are TGTGCCAGCAGCAAAAGTTTGGGACAGAGAAATCAGCCCCAGCATTTT.

For the CDR3, the DNA is TGTGCCAGCAGCTTGACTAGCGGGACCCTCACAGATACGCAGTATTTT. Translated, it gives CASSLTSGTLTDTQYF. The chain carries TRBV7-3 and TRBJ2-3; 11 positions match TRBD2. Looked up from germline, CDR1 is SGHTA and CDR2 is FQGTGA. The CDR3 loop spans 16 amino acids. V shed 3 bases and J 2 bases; nucleotides not matched to a gene: 4. The full variable domain, rest sourced from reference TRBV7-3 and TRBJ2-3, is GAGVSQTPSNKVTEKGKYVELRCDPISGHTALYWYRQSLGQGPEFLIYFQGTGAADDSGLPNDRFFAVRPEGSVSTLKIQRTERGDSAVYLCASSLTSGTLTDTQYFGPGTRLTVL.

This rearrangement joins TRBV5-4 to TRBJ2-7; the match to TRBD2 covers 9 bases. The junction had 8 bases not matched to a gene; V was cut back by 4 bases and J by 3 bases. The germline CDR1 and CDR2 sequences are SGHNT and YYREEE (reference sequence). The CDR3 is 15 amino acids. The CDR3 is CASSTTGAGGYEQYF. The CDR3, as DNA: TGTGCCAGCAGCACCACGGGAGCGGGGGGCTACGAGCAGTACTTC.

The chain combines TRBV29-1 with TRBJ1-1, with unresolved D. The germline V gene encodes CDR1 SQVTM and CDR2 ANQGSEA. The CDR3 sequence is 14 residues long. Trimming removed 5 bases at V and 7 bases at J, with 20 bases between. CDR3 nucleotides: TGCAGCGTTCGATTCCGGGTCCCCTCGGATGAAGCTTTCTTT. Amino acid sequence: CSVRFRVPSDEAFF. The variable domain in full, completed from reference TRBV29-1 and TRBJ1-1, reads SAVISQKPSRDICQRGTSLTIQCQVDSQVTMMFWYRQQPGQSLTLIATANQGSEATYESGFVIDKFPISRPNLTFSTLTVSNMSPEDSSIYLCSVRFRVPSDEAFFGQGTRLTVV.

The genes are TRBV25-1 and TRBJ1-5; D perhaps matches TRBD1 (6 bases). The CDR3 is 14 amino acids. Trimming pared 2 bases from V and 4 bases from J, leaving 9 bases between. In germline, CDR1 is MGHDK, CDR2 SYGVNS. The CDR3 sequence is CASSEQGRNQPQHF. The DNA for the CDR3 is TGTGCCAGCAGTGAACAGGGGAGAAATCAGCCCCAGCATTTT.

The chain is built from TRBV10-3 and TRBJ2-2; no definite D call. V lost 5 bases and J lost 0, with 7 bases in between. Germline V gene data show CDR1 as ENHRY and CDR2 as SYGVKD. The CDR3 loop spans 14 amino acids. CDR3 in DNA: TGTGCCATCAGTAAGACACCGAACACCGGGGAGCTGTTTTTT. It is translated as CAISKTPNTGELFF.

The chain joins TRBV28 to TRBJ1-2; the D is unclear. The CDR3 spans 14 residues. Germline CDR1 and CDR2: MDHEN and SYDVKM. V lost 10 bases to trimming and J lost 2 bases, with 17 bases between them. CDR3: CAIDPGRTNYGYTF. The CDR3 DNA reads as TGTGCCATCGACCCGGGCAGAACAAACTATGGCTACACCTTC.